Listed below are T cell receptor beta chains from one sample, sequenced in a study of blood T cell repertoires in COVID-19. Sequenced by immunoSEQ multiplex PCR; TCRdb stores in-frame clones only, minus some. Of some 200,000 clones listed, approximately 80% were seen once; the top ten hold less than 15%. The sample was peripheral blood. These receptors all stem from a human donor in a cohort sampled during active COVID-19. The CDR3 runs from the conserved cysteine through the conserved F or W. Fields, in order: D gene, V gene, clone size, J gene, CDR3 DNA, CDR3 protein. The D gene is left open where the match is weak. Expanded clones are given a class, and other clones once, few, many or no size at all.

>NA|TRBV19|NA|TRBJ2-3
TGTGCCAGTAGTGTCCAGGGGTCGTCAGATACGCAGTATTTT
CASSVQGSSDTQYF
>NA|TRBV28|NA|TRBJ1-6
TGTGCCAGCAGTTTGTACAGCCGGAATTCACCCCTCCACTTT
CASSLYSRNSPLHF
>NA|TRBV27|NA|TRBJ2-7
TGTGCCAGCCTACCCCCTTACGAGCAGTACTTC
CASLPPYEQYF
>NA|TRBV4-1|NA|TRBJ2-7
TGCGCCAGCAGCCAAGCCCCCCCAGGAGGGGCTAGCTACGAGCAGTACTTC
CASSQAPPGGASYEQYF
>NA|TRBV27|NA|TRBJ1-2
TGTGCCAGCAGTCCCTCGGACAGCTACTATGGCTACACCTTC
CASSPSDSYYGYTF
>NA|TRBV5-5|NA|TRBJ1-5
TGTGCCAGCACCCTGACAGCTTTTGGAAATCAGCCCCAGCATTTT
CASTLTAFGNQPQHF
>NA|TRBV11-2|NA|TRBJ1-1
TGTGCCAGCATTCCGGGACTCCTTACGAACACTGAAGCTTTCTTT
CASIPGLLTNTEAFF
>NA|TRBV7-2|NA|TRBJ2-3
TGTGCCAGCAGCTCAGCCGGGGGCACAGATACGCAGTATTTT
CASSSAGGTDTQYF
>NA|TRBV11-2|NA|TRBJ2-7
TGTGCCAGCAGCTTAGACAGGGCTGGGTACGAGCAGTACTTC
CASSLDRAGYEQYF
>NA|TRBV28|NA|TRBJ2-7
TGTGCCAGCAGTCCCCCCACCCCACCTATAGCGGTCTCCTACGAGCAGTACTTC
CASSPPTPPIAVSYEQYF
>NA|TRBV19|NA|TRBJ1-5
TGTGCCAGCGTTGGAGGGGTCAATCAGCCCCAGCATTTT
CASVGGVNQPQHF
>NA|TRBV4-2|NA|TRBJ2-6
TGTGCCAGCAGCCAAGATCCAGATGGGGCTCTGAGGGCCAACGTCCTGACTTTC
CASSQDPDGALRANVLTF
>TRBD1|TRBV27|NA|TRBJ2-3
TGTGCCAGCAGTTCAGGTGCAGGGGGCTCTTTTTCGCTCACAGATACGCAGTATTTT
CASSSGAGGSFSLTDTQYF
>TRBD2|TRBV29-1|many|TRBJ2-7
TGCAGCGTGAGACTAGCGGATTCTTACGAGCAGTACTTC
CSVRLADSYEQYF
>NA|TRBV7-6|many|TRBJ2-2
TGTGCCAGCAGCTCAGCGACGGGGGTCGGGGAGCTGTTTTTT
CASSSATGVGELFF
>NA|TRBV12-3/TRBV12-4|NA|TRBJ2-5
TGTGCCAGCTCCGACAACGAAGAGACCCAGTACTTC
CASSDNEETQYF
>NA|TRBV18|NA|TRBJ1-2
TGTGCCAGCTCACCACTGACAGTAGGTTCTTATGGCTACACCTTC
CASSPLTVGSYGYTF
>TRBD1|TRBV2|NA|TRBJ2-7
TGTGCCAGCAGTGGGTTAGCAGGGGGCTCCTACGAGCAGTACTTC
CASSGLAGGSYEQYF
>NA|TRBV11-2|NA|TRBJ1-1
TGTGCCAGCAGCTTAGTGCGGGGGGCAAAGGACACTGAAGCTTTCTTT
CASSLVRGAKDTEAFF
>TRBD1|TRBV19|NA|TRBJ2-7
TGTGCCAGTAGTATAACAGGGGGCTTGGCCGAGCAGTACTTC
CASSITGGLAEQYF
>NA|TRBV5-6|NA|TRBJ2-7
TGTGCCAGCAGCCTGGGACATCTCGGGCAGTACTTC
CASSLGHLGQYF
>TRBD2|TRBV13|NA|TRBJ2-1
TGTGCCAGCACCGAGAGGGATATAGCGGGAGGGCCCAAGGACAATGAGCAGTTCTTC
CASTERDIAGGPKDNEQFF
>TRBD1|TRBV5-6|NA|TRBJ2-5
TGTGCCAGCAGCCGGCCCCGGCAGGGGGAATCCATTCAAGAGACCCAGTACTTC
CASSRPRQGESIQETQYF
>NA|TRBV6-6|few|TRBJ1-5
TGTGCCAGCACCCACTCCAAGACAGTCCTTGTGGGCTATAGCAATCAGCCCCAGCATTTT
CASTHSKTVLVGYSNQPQHF